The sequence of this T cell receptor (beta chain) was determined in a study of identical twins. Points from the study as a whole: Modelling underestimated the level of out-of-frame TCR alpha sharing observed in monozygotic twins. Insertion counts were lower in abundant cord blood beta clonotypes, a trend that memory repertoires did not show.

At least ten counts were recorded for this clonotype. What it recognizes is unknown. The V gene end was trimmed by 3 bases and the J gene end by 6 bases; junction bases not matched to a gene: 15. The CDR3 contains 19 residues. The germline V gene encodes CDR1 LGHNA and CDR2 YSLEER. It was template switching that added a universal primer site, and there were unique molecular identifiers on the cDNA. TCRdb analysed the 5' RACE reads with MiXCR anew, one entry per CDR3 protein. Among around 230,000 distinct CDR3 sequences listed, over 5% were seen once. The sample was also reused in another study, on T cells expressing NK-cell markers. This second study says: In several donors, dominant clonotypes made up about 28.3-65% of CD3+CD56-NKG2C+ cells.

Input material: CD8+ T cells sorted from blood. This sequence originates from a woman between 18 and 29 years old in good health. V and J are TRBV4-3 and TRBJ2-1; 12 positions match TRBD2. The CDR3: CASSQWRLAGEDSSNEQFF. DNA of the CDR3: TGCGCCAGCAGCCAGTGGAGACTAGCGGGAGAGGATTCGAGCAATGAGCAGTTCTTC.